This paragraph covers one T cell receptor (beta chain) sequence. As yet, its antigen is unknown. This sample was included in a study of spatial heterogeneity in lung cancer. The time point here: sample taken at primary tumor resection. In each case, whole RNA from tumor, nontumor lung or frozen PBMC was sequenced unsorted. Findings of the study overall: Ubiquitous expanded tumor TCRs surfaced in blood more at resection than they did at follow-up.

Each CDR3 protein is one row after TCRdb ran MiXCR on the 5' RACE reads. The table lists 25,000 or so distinct CDR3 sequences, 13% of them singletons. CDR3 length: 12 residues. V lost 3 bases, J lost 10 bases, and 12 bases lay in between. This specimen was PBMCs, taken at surgery. J is TRBJ2-5 and V is TRBV12-3 or TRBV12-4; D is unresolved. This clonotype originated in a female donor with early-stage non-small cell lung cancer. Here the CDR3 reads CASSFASRDQYF. CDR3 DNA: TGTGCCAGCAGTTTCGCCTCCCGCGACCAGTACTTC.